The sequence of this T cell receptor (beta chain) was determined in a study of T cell responses to AZD1222 COVID-19 vaccine. Study-wide background: The study pooled second doses at about 4 or about 12 weeks. The study's findings and limits: Clonal diversity was possibly underestimated, and white British individuals and females predominated among donors. Spike was spanned by vaccine-associated CD4 TCRs, with dominance at 160-218 and 743-854. Two doses of AZD1222 preceded a rise in Spike-specific TCR breadth and depth.

V lost 2 bases and J 0 bases, leaving 8 bases between the germline ends. CDR1 and CDR2 from the germline V gene are MNHEY and SVGAGI. This CDR3 has 14 residues. Measured with immunoSEQ multiplex PCR; TCRdb has only the in-frame clones, and not every one. The data contain fewer than 150,000 clones, 85% to 95% of them seen just once; the ten biggest clones take up around 4.7%. Worth noting for this clone: As yet, its antigen is unknown.

Sequencing was performed on peripheral blood, taken on day 0 of AZD1222 vaccination. The TCR comes from an adult in good health. This sequence joins TRBV6-5 and TRBJ2-7; D is ambiguous. The CDR3 loop is CASSYKQFSYEQYF. The CDR3 DNA is TGTGCCAGCAGTTACAAACAGTTCTCCTACGAGCAGTACTTC.